This T cell receptor (beta chain) was profiled in a study of CD8 T cells in ankylosing spondylitis. The study, taken as a whole, reports: Characteristic, it appeared, of ankylosing spondylitis blood was a TCR beta motif of roughly 8 highly homologous variants.

Researchers built TCR beta libraries using quantitative 5'-RACE with molecular barcodes. TCRdb reprocessed the 5' RACE reads with MiXCR, giving one entry per CDR3 protein. The data contain some 700,000 distinct CDR3 sequences, around a fifth of them singletons. Regarding this clonotype: Its antigen is not known.

Germline CDR1 MNHEY, CDR2 SVGAGI. The germline V and J ends were trimmed by 7 bases and 5 bases, with 9 bases remaining between them. This CDR3 contains 11 residues. The TCR was taken from a male donor with ankylosing spondylitis. Sequencing was performed on blood, either unsorted or a sorted T cell fraction (not recorded which). This chain connects TRBV6-5 to TRBJ2-7; D remains ambiguous. The DNA of the CDR3 is TGTGCCAGCACCGAAGGTCACGAGCAGTACTTC. It translates to CASTEGHEQYF.